The 7 T cell receptor beta chains below all came from one sample that was sequenced in a study of cytomegalovirus exposure and HLA in healthy donors. Amplification used 60 Vbeta primers and 13 Jbeta primers. Sequencing used immunoSEQ multiplex PCR; TCRdb keeps in-frame clones, though not all of them. Of around 300,000 clones in the sample, more than 55% are singletons; the top ten hold approximately 2.5%. The material sequenced was PBMCs. Every receptor here comes from a female donor in good health and CMV-seronegative.

This chain connects TRBV18 to TRBJ2-2; 7 nucleotides align to TRBD1. This CDR3 spans 14 amino acids. Losses at the gene ends were 4 bases for V and 4 bases for J; bases not matched to a gene: 3. In germline, CDR1 is KGHSH, CDR2 LQKENI. This chain's CDR3 is CASSQGQTTGELFF. The CDR3 DNA is TGTGCCAGCTCACAGGGACAGACCACCGGGGAGCTGTTTTTT.

In nucleotides, the CDR3 is TGTGCCACCAGCAGAGATAGGGGGCGTAGTGAAGCTTTCTTT. It specifies CATSRDRGRSEAFF. V and J are TRBV15 and TRBJ1-1, with 7 bases that match TRBD1. Trimming at V came to 0 bases and at J to 7 bases, leaving 5 bases not matched to a gene. CDR1 and CDR2 (germline): LNHNV, YYDKDF (reference sequence). This CDR3 is built from 14 residues.

This clone was counted only a few times. Other DNA sequences in the same sample also yield this CDR3. The J gene is TRBJ2-7, the V gene TRBV7-6; 8 positions agree with TRBD2. This CDR3 is built from 16 residues. CDR1 is SGHVS and CDR2 is FNYEAQ in the germline V gene. Unmatched junction bases numbered 14, after V lost 5 bases and J lost 5 bases. The CDR3 sequence: CASSRTSAGGGNEQYF. The CDR3 nucleotides read TGTGCCAGCAGCCGGACGTCGGCGGGAGGCGGAAACGAGCAGTACTTC. The complete variable domain, with remaining parts taken from reference TRBV7-6 and TRBJ2-7, reads GAGVSQSPRYKVTKRGQDVALRCDPISGHVSLYWYRQALGQGPEFLTYFNYEAQQDKSGLPNDRFSAERPEGSISTLTIQRTEQRDSAMYRCASSRTSAGGGNEQYFGPGTRLTVT.

The chain combines TRBV19 with TRBJ2-1; TRBD1 matches at 9 bases. Germline V gene sequence: CDR1 LNHDA, CDR2 SQIVND (reference sequence). The CDR3 is made up of 14 amino acids. Trimming took 10 bases from V and 6 from J; bases not matched to a gene: 10. The CDR3 sequence: CATCRDRARNEQFF. As DNA, the CDR3 is TGTGCCACCTGCCGGGACAGGGCGCGCAATGAGCAGTTCTTC.

This clone was counted between two and nine times. The chain couples TRBV25-1 to TRBJ1-3; TRBD1 matches 8 bases. The CDR3 consists of 13 residues. Germline values: CDR1 MGHDK, CDR2 SYGVNS. V was clipped by 6 bases and J by 5 bases; unmatched bases: 3. The CDR3 DNA is TGTGCCAGCAGCGACAGGGGCAGAAACACCATATATTTT. Its translation: CASSDRGRNTIYF.

V and J are TRBV7-3 and TRBJ2-1; a weak D match, TRBD2 (6 bases). Germline CDR1 SGHTA, CDR2 FQGTGA. The CDR3 is 15 residues long. Trimming left V 5 bases short and J 2 bases short, with 13 bases between. CDR3 amino acids: CASSPGAGTYNEQFF. CDR3 nucleotides: TGTGCCAGCAGCCCCGGGGCGGGGACCTACAATGAGCAGTTCTTC.

The chain combines TRBV5-1 with TRBJ2-6; 7 bases agree with TRBD1. Germline CDR1 SGHRS, CDR2 YFSETQ. The junction had 5 bases not matched to a gene; V was cut back by 4 bases and J by 1 base. CDR3 length: 16 residues. The CDR3 nucleotides are TGCGCCAGCAGCCCTGACAGGGCTTCTGGGGCCAACGTCCTGACTTTC. It specifies CASSPDRASGANVLTF.